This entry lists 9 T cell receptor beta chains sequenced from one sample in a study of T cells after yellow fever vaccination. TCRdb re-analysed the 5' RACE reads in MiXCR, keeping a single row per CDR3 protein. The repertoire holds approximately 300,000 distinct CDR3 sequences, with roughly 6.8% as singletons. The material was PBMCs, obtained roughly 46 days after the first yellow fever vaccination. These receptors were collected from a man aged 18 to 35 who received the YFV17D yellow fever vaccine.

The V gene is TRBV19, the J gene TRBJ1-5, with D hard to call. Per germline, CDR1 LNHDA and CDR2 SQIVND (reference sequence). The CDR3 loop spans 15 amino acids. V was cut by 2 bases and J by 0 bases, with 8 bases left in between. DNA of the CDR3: TGTGCCAGTAGTATACTGCGGCCTAGCAATCAGCCCCAGCATTTT. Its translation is CASSILRPSNQPQHF.

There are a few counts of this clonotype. In nucleotides, the CDR3 is TGTGCCAGCAGCCCCCGGACAGGGAGGGCGACTTTCTTT. It specifies CASSPRTGRATFF. This sequence joins TRBV3-1 and TRBJ1-1, with 8 bases that match TRBD1. This CDR3 is built from 13 residues. The V gene's germline CDR1 is LGHDT and CDR2 YNNKEL (reference sequence). V lost 4 bases and J lost 12; bases outside the gene matches: 10.

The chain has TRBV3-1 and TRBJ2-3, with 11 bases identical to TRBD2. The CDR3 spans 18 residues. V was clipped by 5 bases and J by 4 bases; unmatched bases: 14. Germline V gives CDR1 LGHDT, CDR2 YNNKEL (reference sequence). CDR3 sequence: CASSASLAGVVGADTQYF. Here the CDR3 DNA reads TGTGCCAGCAGCGCCTCACTAGCGGGGGTGGTGGGGGCAGATACGCAGTATTTT.

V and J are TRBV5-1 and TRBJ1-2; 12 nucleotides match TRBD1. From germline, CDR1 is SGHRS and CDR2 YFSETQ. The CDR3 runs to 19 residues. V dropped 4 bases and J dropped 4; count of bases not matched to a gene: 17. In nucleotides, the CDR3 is TGCGCCAGCAGCGATCGAAAGGGACAGGGGGCCCCCCACCGCTATGGCTACACCTTC. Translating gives CASSDRKGQGAPHRYGYTF.

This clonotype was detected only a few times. The CDR3 protein is CASRAPLAGAGFGELFF. DNA of the CDR3: TGCGCCAGCAGGGCCCCTTTGGCAGGCGCGGGTTTCGGGGAGCTGTTTTTT. J is TRBJ2-2 and V is TRBV5-1, with D maybe TRBD2 (5 bases). With 5 bases removed from V and 7 bases from J, the gap between germline ends came to 24 bases. CDR1 SGHRS and CDR2 YFSETQ come from the germline V gene. The CDR3 contains 17 residues.

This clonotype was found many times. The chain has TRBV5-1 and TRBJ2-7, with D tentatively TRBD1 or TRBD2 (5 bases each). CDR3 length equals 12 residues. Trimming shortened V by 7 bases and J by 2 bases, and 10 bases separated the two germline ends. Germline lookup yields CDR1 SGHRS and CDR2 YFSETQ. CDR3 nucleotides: TGCGCCAGCCGGGACGGAGCCTACGAGCAGTACTTC. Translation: CASRDGAYEQYF. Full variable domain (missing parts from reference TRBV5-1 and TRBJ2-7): KAGVTQTPRYLIKTRGQQVTLSCSPISGHRSVSWYQQTPGQGLQFLFEYFSETQRNKGNFPGRFSGRQFSNSRSEMNVSTLELGDSALYLCASRDGAYEQYFGPGTRLTVT.

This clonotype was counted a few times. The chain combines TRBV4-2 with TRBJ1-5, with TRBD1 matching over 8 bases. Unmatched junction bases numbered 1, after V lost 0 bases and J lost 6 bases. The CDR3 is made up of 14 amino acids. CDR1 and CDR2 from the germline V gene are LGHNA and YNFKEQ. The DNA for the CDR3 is TGTGCCAGCAGCCAAGACAGGGGGCTTCAGCCCCAGCATTTT. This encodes CASSQDRGLQPQHF.

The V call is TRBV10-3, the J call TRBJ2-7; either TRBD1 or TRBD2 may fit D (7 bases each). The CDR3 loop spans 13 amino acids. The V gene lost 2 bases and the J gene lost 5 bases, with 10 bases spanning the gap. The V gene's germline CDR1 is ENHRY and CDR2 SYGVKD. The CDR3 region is CAISEPGGDEQYF. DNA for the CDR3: TGTGCCATCAGTGAGCCAGGGGGGGACGAGCAGTACTTC.

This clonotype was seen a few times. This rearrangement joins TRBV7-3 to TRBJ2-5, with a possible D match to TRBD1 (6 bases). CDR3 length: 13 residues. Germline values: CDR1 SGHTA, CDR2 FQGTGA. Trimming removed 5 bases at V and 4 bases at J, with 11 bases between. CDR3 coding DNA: TGTGCCAGCAGCCCGGACAGTCGAGAGACCCAGTACTTC. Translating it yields CASSPDSRETQYF.